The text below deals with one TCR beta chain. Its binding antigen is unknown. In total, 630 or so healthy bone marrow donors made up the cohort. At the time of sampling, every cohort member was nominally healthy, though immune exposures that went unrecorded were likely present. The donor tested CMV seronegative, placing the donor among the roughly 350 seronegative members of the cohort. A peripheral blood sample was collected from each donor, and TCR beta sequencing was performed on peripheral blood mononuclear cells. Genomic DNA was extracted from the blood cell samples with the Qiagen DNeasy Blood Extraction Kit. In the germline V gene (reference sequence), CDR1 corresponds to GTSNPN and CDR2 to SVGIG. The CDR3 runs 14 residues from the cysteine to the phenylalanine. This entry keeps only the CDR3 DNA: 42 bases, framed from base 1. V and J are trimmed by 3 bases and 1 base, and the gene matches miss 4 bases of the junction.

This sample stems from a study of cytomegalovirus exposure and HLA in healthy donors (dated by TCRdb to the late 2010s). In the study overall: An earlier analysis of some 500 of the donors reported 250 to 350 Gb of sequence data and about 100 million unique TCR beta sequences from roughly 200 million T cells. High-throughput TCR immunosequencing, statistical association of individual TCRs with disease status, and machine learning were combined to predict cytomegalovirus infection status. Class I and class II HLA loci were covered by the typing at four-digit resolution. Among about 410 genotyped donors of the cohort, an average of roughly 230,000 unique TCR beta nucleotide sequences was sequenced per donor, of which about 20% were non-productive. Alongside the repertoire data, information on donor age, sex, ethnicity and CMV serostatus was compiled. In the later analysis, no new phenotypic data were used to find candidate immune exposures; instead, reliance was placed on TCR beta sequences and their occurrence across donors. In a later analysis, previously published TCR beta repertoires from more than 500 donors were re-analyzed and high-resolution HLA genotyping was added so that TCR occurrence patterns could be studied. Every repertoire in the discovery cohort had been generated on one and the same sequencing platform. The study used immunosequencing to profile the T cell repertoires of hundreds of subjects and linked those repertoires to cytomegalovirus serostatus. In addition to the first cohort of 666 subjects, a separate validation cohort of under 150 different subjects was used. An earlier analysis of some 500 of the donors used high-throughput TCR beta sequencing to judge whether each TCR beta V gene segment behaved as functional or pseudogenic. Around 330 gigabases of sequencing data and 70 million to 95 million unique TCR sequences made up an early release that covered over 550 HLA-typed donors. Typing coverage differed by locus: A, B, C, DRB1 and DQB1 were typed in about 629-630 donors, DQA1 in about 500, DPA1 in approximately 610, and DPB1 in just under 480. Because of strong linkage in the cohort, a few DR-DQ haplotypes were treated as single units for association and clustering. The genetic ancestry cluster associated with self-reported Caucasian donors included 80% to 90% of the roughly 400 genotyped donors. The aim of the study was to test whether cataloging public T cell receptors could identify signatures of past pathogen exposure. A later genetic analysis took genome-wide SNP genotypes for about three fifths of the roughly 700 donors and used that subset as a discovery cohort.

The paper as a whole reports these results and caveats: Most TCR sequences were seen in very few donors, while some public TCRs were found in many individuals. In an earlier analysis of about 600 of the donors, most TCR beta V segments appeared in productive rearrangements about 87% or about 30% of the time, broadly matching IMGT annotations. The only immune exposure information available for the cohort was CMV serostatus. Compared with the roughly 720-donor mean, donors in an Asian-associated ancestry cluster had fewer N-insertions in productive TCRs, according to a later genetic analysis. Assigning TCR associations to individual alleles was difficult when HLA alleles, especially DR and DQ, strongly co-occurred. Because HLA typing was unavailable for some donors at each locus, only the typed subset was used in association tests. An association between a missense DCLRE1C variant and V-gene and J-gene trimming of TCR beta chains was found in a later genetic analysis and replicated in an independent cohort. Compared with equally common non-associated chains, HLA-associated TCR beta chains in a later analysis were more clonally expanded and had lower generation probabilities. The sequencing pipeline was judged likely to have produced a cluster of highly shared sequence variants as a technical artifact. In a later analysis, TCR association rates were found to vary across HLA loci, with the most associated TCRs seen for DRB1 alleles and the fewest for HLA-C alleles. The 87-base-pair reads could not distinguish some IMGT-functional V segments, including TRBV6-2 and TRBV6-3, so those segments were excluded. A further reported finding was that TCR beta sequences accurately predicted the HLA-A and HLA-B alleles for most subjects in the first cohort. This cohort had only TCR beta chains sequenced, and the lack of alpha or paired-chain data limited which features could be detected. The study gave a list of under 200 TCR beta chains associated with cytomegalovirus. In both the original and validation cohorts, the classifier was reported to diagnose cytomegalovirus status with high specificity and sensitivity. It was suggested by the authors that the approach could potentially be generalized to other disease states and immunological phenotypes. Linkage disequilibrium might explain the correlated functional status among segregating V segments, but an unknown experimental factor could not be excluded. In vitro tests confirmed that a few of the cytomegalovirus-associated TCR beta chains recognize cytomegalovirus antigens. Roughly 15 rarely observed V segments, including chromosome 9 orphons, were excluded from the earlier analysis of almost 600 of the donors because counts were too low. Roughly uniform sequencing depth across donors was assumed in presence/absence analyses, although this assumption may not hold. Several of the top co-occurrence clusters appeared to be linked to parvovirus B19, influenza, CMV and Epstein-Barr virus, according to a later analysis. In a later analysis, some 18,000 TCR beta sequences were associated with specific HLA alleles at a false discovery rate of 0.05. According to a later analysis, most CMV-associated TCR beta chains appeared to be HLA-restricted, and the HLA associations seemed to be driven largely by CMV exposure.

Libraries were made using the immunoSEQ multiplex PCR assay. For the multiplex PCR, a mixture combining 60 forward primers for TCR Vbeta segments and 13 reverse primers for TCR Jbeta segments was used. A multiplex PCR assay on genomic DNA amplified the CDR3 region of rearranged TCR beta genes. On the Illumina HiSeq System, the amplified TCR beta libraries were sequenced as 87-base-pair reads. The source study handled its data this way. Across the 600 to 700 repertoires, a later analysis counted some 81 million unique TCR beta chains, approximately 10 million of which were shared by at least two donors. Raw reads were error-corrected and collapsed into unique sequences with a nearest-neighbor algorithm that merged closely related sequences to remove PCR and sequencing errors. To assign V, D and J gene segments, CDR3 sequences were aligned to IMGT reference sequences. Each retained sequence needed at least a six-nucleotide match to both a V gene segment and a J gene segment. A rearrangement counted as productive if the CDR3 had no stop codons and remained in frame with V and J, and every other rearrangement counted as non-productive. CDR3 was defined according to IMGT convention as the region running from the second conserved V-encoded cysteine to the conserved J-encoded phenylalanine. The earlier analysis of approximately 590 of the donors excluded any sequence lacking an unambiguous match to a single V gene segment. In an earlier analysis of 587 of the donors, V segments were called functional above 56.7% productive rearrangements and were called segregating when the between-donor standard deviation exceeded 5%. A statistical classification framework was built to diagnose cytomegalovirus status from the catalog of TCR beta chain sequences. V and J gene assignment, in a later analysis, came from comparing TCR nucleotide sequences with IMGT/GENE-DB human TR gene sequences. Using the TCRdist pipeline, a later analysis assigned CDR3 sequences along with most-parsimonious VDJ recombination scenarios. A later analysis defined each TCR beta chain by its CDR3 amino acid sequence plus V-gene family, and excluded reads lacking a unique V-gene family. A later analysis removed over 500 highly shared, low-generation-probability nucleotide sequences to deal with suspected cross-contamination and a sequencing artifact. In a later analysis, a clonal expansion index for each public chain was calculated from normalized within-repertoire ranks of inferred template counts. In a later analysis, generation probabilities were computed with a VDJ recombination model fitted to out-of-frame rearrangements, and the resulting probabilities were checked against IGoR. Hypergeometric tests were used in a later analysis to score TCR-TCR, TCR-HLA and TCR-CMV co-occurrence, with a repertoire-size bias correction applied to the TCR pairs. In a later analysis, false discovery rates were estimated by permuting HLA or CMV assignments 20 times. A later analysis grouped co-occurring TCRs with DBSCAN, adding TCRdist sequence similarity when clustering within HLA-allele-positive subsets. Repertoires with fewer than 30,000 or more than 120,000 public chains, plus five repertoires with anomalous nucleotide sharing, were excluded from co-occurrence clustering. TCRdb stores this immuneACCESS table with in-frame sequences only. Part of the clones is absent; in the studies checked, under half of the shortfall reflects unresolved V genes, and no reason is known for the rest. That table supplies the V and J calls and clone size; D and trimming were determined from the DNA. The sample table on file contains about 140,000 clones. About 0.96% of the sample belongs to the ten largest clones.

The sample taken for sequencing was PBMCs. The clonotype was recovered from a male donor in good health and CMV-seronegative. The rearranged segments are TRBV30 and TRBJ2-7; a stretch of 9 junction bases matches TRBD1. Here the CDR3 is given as CAWSPGQGSYEQYF. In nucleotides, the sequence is TGTGCCTGGAGCCCGGGACAGGGTTCCTACGAGCAGTACTTC.